This T cell receptor (beta chain) stems from a study of shared clonotypes between healthy human individuals. The overall study: Researchers assigned three CD4 naive, three CD4 memory, two CD8 naive and one CD8 memory plate to each donor.

As concerns this clone: Its antigen is unidentified.

Study-level results: Clonotypes shared by all four sorted-subset donors had higher generation probabilities than non-shared clonotypes.

TCRdb keeps only in-frame clones here, not all; method: immunoSEQ multiplex PCR. Seen here are about 1.5 million clones, roughly 98% observed once, and the top ten hold approximately 0.45%. Germline V CDR1 and CDR2: SNHLY, FYNNEI. CDR3 size: 16 residues. Trimming removed 7 bases at V and 0 bases at J, with 18 bases between. The sequencing sample was made of naive CD4+ T cells sorted from blood. Subset reported: CD45RA+ positively selected. The receptor was isolated from a man aged 30-40 years in good health. The V call is TRBV2, the J call TRBJ1-1; TRBD1 might be the D (5 bases). The CDR3 coding sequence is TGTGCCAGCAAGGGTACCCCGGGACGGGTGAACACTGAAGCTTTCTTT. Translated, it gives CASKGTPGRVNTEAFF.